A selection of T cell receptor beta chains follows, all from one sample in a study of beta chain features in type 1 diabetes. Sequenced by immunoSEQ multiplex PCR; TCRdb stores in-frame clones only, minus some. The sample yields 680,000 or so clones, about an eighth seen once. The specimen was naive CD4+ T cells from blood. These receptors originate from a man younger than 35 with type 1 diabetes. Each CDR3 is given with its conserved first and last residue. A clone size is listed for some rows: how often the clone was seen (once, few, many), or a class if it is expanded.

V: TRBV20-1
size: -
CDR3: CSARDDPGYTF

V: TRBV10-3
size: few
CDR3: CAISESEGAEETQYF

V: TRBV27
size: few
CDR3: CASSFDRNTEAFF

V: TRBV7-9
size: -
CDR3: CASSSLDGNEQFF

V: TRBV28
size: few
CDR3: CASRRDGYEQYF

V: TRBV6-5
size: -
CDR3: CASTSGVAGTDTQYF

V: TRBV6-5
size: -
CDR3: CASSYSIEDTQYF

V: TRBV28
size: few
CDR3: CASSPPGQSTYEQYF

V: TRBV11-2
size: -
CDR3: CASSLGLDRVYEQFF

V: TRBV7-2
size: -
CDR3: CASSLGGASGYTF

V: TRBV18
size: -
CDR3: CASSRNGQFNQPQHF

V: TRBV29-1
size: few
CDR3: CSVPPGTSSYNEQFF

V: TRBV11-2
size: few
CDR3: CASSFQGTAFTAQYF

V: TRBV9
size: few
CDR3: CASSPRTGGHEQFF

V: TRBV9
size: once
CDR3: CASSAGPGQMTVEQFF

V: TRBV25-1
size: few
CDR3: CASTPLAGNEKLFF

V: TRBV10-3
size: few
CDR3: CAITGTENEKLFF

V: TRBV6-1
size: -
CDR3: CASSRDWYTF

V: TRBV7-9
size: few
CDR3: CASSFGGRPQHF

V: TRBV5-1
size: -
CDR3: CASSARDTIYEQYF

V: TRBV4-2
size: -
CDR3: CAFTATGGSTDTQYF

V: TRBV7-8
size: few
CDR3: CASSAQFAGLGYTF

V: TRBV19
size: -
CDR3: CASSPRQGAYEQYF

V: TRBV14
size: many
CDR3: CASSPLDGAKNIQYF

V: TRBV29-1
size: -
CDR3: CSVRTGIYEQYF

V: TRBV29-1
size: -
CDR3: CSVGTGPYTEAFF

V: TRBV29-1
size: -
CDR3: CSVVGGTDTQYF

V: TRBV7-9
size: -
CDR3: CASSLDGGREKLFF

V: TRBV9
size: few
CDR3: CASAPGGGTDTQYF

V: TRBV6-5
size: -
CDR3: CASSYGTGPYEQYF

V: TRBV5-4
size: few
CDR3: CASSLSRAFSDEQFF

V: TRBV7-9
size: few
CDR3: CASSLVRGSEETQYF

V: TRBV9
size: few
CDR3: CASSSRSQGYGYTF

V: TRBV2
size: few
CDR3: CASSHTYEQFF

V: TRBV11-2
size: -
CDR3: CASSTGRTNTEAFF

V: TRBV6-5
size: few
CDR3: CASTKGQGRGEQFF

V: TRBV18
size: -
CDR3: CASSPGAGSYEQYF

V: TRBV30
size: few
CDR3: CAWSDLGEAGYTF

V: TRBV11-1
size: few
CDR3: CASSLPMNTEAFF

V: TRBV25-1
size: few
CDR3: CASSEWGQGNTIYF

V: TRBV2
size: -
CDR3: CASSVMGFGNSPLHF

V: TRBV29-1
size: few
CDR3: CSVDRGVEETQYF

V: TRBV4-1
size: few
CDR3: CASSQAEDTQYF

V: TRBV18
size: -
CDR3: CASSPGAVDYGYTF

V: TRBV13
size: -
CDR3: CASAGQPRDYGYTF

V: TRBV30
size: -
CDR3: CAWGFNTGELFF